This record looks at one TCR beta chain sequence and its context. Its antigen has not been determined. Base qualities were left out, and no much larger clone turns up one base away. From the germline V gene, CDR1 is KGHSH and CDR2 is LQKENI. Trimmed from V: 4 bases; trimmed from J: 10 bases; junction bases lacking a gene match: 3. The CDR3, cysteine through phenylalanine, is 12 amino acids long. The kept DNA is CDR3 alone, 36 bases in frame from the first base. The data originate from a study of blood T cell repertoires in COVID-19 (dated by TCRdb to 2020 to 2022). Broadly, across the study: Samples from collaborators originated in the United States, Italy and Spain and spanned both the acute and convalescent phases of COVID-19. The sample metadata nearly always contained a de-identified subject ID, COVID-19 status, age in years and sex. Where HLA class I and class II types were available, the types were taken from metadata supplied by the sample provider, not from assay-based typing. The material from the prospective study consisted of cDNA or gDNA derived from T cells, B-cell-depleted T cells, or PBMCs. Samples were obtained from the ongoing ImmuneRACE study (first 160 participants) and from 1,254 subjects provided by 6 global collaborators. A freely available public database, intended as a resource for researchers studying the immune response to SARS-CoV-2, is where the repertoires were released. Deeply sampled blood TCRbeta repertoires from subjects exposed to, actively infected with, or recovered from COVID-19 were included in the dataset. The paper as a whole reports these results and caveats: How much clinical and demographic metadata was included differed by source and by participant, and the metadata was provided uncurated.

TCRbeta CDR3 regions were amplified from genomic DNA using the immunoSEQ Assay, a bias-controlled multiplex PCR. The source study handled its data this way. The number of nucleated cells in each sample was estimated by amplification of reference gene primers within the assay. Sequence reads were collapsed and filtered to measure the absolute abundance of every unique TCRbeta CDR3 rearrangement. Productive Simpson clonality was computed per sample as the square root of Simpson's diversity index over productive rearrangements. TCRdb provides this immuneACCESS table in a form limited to in-frame rearrangements. Some clones are lacking; in checked studies, under half of them reflect an unresolved V gene, and why the rest are absent is not known. The DNA was the basis for D and trimming; V, J and clone size are from that table. Counted in this sample were roughly 200,000 clones; around 91% of them appeared once. In total, the top ten clones hold approximately 0.64% of the sample.

Whole blood was collected in K2EDTA tubes by collaborating institutions according to the institutions' own protocols. Collaborator samples were shipped for TCRbeta analysis as frozen whole blood, isolated PBMCs, or DNA extracted from either sample type. The V gene is TRBV18 and the J gene is TRBJ2-1; TRBD1 lines up with 8 middle nucleotides. Sequenced material: peripheral blood. The origin of this receptor is a man aged 50 or older with acute or convalescent COVID-19. The CDR3 in this case is CASSHWTGEQFF. The nucleotides read TGTGCCAGCTCACACTGGACAGGGGAGCAGTTCTTC.